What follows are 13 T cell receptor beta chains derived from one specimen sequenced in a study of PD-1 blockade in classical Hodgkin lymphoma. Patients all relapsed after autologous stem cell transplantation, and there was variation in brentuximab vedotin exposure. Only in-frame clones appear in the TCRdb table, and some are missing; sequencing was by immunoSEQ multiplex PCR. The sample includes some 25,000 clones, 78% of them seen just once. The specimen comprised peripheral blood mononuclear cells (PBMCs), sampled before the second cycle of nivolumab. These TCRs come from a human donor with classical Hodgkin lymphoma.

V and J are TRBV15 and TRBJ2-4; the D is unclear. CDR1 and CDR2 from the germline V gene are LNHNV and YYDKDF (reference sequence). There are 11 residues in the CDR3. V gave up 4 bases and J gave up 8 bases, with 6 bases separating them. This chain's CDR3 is CATSNLYIQYF. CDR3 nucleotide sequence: TGTGCCACCAGCAATTTATACATTCAGTACTTC.

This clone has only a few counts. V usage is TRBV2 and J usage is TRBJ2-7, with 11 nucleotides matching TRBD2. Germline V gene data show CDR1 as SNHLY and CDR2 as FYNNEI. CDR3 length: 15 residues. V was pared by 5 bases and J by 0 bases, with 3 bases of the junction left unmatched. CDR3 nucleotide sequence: TGTGCCAGCAGTCGACTAGCGGGATTCTCCTACGAGCAGTACTTC. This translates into CASSRLAGFSYEQYF.

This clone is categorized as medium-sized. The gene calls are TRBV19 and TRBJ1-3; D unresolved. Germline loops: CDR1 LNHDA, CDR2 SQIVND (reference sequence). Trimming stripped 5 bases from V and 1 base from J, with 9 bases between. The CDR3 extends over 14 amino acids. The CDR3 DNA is TGTGCCAGTAGTGATAGAGGTTCTGGAAACACCATATATTTT. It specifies CASSDRGSGNTIYF. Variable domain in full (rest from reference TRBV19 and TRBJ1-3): DGGITQSPKYLFRKEGQNVTLSCEQNLNHDAMYWYRQDPGQGLRLIYYSQIVNDFQKGDIAEGYSVSREKKESFPLTVTSAQKNPTAFYLCASSDRGSGNTIYFGEGSWLTVV.

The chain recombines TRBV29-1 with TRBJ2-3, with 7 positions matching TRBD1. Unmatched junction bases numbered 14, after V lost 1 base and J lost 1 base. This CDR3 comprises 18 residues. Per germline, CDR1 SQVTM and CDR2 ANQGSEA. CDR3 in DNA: TGCAGCGTTGAAGGGGCCAGGGACAGCGGCTCTGGCACAGATACGCAGTATTTT. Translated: CSVEGARDSGSGTDTQYF.

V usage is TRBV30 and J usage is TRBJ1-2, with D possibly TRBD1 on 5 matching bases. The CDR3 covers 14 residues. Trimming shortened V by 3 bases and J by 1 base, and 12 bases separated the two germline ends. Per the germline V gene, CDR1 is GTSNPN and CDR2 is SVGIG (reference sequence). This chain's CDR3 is CAWSLGGVNYGYTF. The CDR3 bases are TGTGCCTGGAGCTTGGGGGGGGTTAACTATGGCTACACCTTC.

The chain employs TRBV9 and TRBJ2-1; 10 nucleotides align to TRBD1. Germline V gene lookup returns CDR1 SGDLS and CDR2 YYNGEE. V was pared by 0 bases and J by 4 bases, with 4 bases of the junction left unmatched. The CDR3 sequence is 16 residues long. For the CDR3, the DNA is TGTGCCAGCAGCGTAGGACCGGGACAGGGGTACAATGAGCAGTTCTTC. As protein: CASSVGPGQGYNEQFF.

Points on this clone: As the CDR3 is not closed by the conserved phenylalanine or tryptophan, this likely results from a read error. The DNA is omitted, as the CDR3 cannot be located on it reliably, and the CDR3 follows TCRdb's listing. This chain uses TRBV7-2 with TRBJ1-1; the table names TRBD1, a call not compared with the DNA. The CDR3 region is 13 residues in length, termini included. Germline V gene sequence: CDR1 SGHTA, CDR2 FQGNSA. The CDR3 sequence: CASSLVMTGQPTL.

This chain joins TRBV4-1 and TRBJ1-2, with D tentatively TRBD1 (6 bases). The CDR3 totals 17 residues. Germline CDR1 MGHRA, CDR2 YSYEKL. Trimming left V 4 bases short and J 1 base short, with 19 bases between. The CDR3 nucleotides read TGCGCCAGCAGCCCGTCCGGAGATACAGGGCTTAACTATGGCTACACCTTC. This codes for CASSPSGDTGLNYGYTF.

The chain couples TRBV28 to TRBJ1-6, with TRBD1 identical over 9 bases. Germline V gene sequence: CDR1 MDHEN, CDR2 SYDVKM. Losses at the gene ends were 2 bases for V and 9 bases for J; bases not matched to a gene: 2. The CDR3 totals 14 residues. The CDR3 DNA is TGTGCCAGCAGTTTACGGGACAGGGCTTCACCCCTCCACTTT. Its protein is CASSLRDRASPLHF. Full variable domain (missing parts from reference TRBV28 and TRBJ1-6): DVKVTQSSRYLVKRTGEKVFLECVQDMDHENMFWYRQDPGLGLRLIYFSYDVKMKEKGDIPEGYSVSREKKERFSLILESASTNQTSMYLCASSLRDRASPLHFGNGTRLTVT.

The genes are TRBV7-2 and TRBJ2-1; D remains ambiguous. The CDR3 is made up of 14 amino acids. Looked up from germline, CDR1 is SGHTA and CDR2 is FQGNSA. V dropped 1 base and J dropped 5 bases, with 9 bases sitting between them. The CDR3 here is CASSLGPENNEQFF. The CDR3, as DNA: TGTGCCAGCAGCTTAGGTCCGGAAAACAATGAGCAGTTCTTC.

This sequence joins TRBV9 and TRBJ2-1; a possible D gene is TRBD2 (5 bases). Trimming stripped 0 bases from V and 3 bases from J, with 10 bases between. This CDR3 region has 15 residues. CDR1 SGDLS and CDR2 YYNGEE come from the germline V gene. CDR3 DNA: TGTGCCAGCAGCGTAGGATTTGGACTCTACAATGAGCAGTTCTTC. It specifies CASSVGFGLYNEQFF.

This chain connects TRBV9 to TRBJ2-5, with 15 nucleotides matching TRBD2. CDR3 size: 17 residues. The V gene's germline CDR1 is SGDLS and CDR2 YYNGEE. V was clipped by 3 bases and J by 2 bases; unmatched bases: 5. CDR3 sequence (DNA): TGTGCCAGCAGCGAGGGACTAGCGGGGGGAGGACAAGAGACCCAGTACTTC. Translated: CASSEGLAGGGQETQYF.

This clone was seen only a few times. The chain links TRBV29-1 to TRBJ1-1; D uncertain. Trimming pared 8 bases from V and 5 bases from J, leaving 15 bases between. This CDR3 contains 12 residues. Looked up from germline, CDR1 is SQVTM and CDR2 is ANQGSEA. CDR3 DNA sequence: TGCAGCCTTTTAACTTCGCGGACTGAAGCTTTCTTT. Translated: CSLLTSRTEAFF.